This TCR beta chain was captured by sequencing in a study of blood T cells in healthy people across ages. Trimming took off 6 bases at V and 5 bases at J, with 10 bases between the two ends. The CDR3 runs to 12 residues. Regarding the study as a whole: Long-lived donors exceeded aged donors in naive CD4+ cells and diversity.

PCR was performed a second time for about 7 to 11 cycles using a sample-barcoded 5' primer and a J-beta primer mix. Each CDR3 protein is one row after TCRdb ran MiXCR on the 5' RACE reads. The sample yields hundreds of thousands of distinct CDR3 sequences, 55% to 75% seen once. As regards this clonotype: Its antigen remains unidentified.

Isolation recovered at least 6 million PBMCs from every sample. The source of this sequence is a man aged 30 to 45 in good health. Sample: blood. This chain links TRBV12-3 or TRBV12-4 with TRBJ2-5; a possible D gene is TRBD2 (5 bases). The CDR3 sequence is CASSAQRETQYF. CDR3 DNA: TGTGCCAGCAGCGCGCAGCGGGAGACCCAGTACTTC.